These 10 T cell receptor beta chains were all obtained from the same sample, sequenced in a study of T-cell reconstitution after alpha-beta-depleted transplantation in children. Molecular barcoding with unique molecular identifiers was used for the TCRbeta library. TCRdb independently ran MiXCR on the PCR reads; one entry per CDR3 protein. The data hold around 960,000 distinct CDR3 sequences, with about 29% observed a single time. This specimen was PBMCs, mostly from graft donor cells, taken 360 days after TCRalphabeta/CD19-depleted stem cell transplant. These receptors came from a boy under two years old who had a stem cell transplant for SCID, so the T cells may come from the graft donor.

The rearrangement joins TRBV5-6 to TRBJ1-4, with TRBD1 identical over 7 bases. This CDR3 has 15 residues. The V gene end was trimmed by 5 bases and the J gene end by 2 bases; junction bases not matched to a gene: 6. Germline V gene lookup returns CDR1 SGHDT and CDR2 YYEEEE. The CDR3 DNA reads TGTGCCAGCAGGGGCACAGGGGTCACTAATGAAAAACTGTTTTTT. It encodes CASRGTGVTNEKLFF. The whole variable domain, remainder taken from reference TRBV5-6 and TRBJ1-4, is DAGVTQSPTHLIKTRGQQVTLRCSPKSGHDTVSWYQQALGQGPQFIFQYYEEEERQRGNFPDRFSGHQFPNYSSELNVNALLLGDSALYLCASRGTGVTNEKLFFGSGTQLSVL.

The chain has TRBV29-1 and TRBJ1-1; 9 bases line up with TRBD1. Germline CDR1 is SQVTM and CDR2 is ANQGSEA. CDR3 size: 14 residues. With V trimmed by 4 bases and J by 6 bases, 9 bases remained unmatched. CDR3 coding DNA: TGCAGCGTTGGCCCGGGACAGGGACATCCTGAAGCTTTCTTT. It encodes CSVGPGQGHPEAFF.

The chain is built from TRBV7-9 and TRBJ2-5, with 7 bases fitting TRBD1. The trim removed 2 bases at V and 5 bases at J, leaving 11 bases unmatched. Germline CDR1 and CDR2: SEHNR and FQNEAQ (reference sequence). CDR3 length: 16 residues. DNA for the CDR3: TGTGCCAGCAGCTTAACGTCACAGGGGATGCGCGAGACCCAGTACTTC. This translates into CASSLTSQGMRETQYF.

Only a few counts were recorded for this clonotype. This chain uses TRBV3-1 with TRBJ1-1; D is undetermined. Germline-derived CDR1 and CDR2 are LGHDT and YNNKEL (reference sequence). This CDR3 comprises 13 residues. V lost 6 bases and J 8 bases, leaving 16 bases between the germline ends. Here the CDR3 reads CASSLSGFPEAFF. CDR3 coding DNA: TGTGCCAGCAGTCTGTCCGGGTTCCCGGAAGCTTTCTTT.

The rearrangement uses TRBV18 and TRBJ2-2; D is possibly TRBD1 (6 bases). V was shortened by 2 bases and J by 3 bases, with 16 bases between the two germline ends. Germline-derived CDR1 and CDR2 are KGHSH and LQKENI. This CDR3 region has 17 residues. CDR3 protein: CASSPSRGRSDTGELFF. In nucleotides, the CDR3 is TGTGCCAGCTCACCAAGCAGGGGAAGGAGCGACACCGGGGAGCTGTTTTTT.

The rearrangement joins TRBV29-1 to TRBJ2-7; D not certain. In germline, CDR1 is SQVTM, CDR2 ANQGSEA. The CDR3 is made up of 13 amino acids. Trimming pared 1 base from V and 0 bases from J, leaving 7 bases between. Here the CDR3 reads CSVEGGNSYEQYF. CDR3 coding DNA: TGCAGCGTTGAAGGAGGCAACTCCTACGAGCAGTACTTC.

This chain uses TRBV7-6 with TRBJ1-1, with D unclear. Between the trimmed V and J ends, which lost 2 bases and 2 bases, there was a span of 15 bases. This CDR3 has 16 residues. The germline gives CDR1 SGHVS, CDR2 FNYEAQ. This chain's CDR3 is CASSLRAGAYNTEAFF. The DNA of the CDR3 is TGTGCCAGCAGCTTAAGGGCAGGAGCCTACAACACTGAAGCTTTCTTT.

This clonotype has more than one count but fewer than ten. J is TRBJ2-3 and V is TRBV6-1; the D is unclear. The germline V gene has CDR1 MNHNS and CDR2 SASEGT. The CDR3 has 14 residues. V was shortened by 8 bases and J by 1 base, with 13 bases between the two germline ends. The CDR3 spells CASRGVLGTDTQYF. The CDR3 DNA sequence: TGTGCCAGCCGTGGGGTACTGGGCACAGATACGCAGTATTTT.

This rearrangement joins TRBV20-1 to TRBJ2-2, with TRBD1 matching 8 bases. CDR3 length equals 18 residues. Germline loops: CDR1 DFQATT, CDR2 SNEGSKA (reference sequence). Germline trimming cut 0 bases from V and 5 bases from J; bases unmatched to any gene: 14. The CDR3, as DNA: TGCAGTGCTAGAGATGTCTTACGGTGGACAGGGCAAACCGGGGAGCTGTTTTTT. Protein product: CSARDVLRWTGQTGELFF.

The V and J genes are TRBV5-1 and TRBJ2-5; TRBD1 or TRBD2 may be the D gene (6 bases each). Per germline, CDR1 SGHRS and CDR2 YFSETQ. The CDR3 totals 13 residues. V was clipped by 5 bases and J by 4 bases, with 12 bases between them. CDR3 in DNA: TGCGCCAGCAGGGGCGGAGGGGGAGAGACCCAGTACTTC. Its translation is CASRGGGGETQYF.